These 22 T cell receptor beta chains were all obtained from the same sample, sequenced in a study of PD-1 blockade in classical Hodgkin lymphoma. All patients relapsed after autologous stem cell transplantation, and brentuximab vedotin exposure varied. Profiling relied on immunoSEQ multiplex PCR, and the TCRdb table lists in-frame clones only, not all of them. The sample lists about 40,000 clones; about 72% were seen once. The sample in question was peripheral blood mononuclear cells (PBMCs), obtained at baseline. These receptors were collected from a human donor with classical Hodgkin lymphoma.

The rearrangement joins TRBV7-9 to TRBJ1-2, with D tentatively TRBD1 (5 bases). Germline V gives CDR1 SEHNR, CDR2 FQNEAQ (reference sequence). The V end was cut by 1 base, the J end by 6 bases, with 9 bases between. This CDR3 is built from 13 residues. CDR3 protein: CASSLGGGDGYTF. The CDR3, as DNA: TGTGCCAGCAGCTTAGGGGGCGGGGATGGCTACACCTTC.

This clone was picked up a small number of times. The rearrangement joins TRBV18 to TRBJ1-2; TRBD1 might be the D (6 bases). Trimming left V 3 bases short and J 4 bases short, with 15 bases between. The CDR3 totals 15 residues. Per the germline V gene, CDR1 is KGHSH and CDR2 is LQKENI. CDR3 sequence reads: CASSPTYGDTYGYTF. The CDR3 coding sequence is TGTGCCAGCTCACCGACTTATGGGGACACCTATGGCTACACCTTC. Full variable domain (outside the CDR3, taken from reference TRBV18 and TRBJ1-2): NAGVMQNPRHLVRRRGQEARLRCSPMKGHSHVYWYRQLPEEGLKFMVYLQKENIIDESGMPKERFSAEFPKEGPSILRIQQVVRGDSAAYFCASSPTYGDTYGYTFGSGTRLTVV.

This clone counts as medium-sized. The chain recombines TRBV7-3 with TRBJ1-1; tentatively, D is TRBD1 (5 bases). V dropped 0 bases and J dropped 0 bases, with 11 bases sitting between them. The V gene's germline CDR1 is SGHTA and CDR2 FQGTGA. This CDR3 region has 16 residues. The CDR3 coding sequence is TGTGCCAGCAGCTTAACGTCGGGGGGTATGAACACTGAAGCTTTCTTT. Translation gives CASSLTSGGMNTEAFF.

The chain links TRBV5-1 to TRBJ1-2; TRBD1 aligns across 7 bases. The CDR3 has 16 residues. With V trimmed by 0 bases and J by 6 bases, 11 bases remained unmatched. Germline V gene sequence: CDR1 SGHRS, CDR2 YFSETQ. The CDR3 region is CASSLGGTGENDGYTF. The CDR3 nucleotides are TGCGCCAGCAGCTTGGGTGGTACAGGGGAGAATGATGGCTACACCTTC.

The chain links TRBV4-3 to TRBJ2-1; 9 bases are a match to TRBD2. This CDR3 comprises 16 residues. The V and J ends lost 0 bases and 5 bases, in that order; junction bases with no gene match: 5. Germline loops: CDR1 LGHNA, CDR2 YSLEER. The CDR3 here is CASSQDKRGANNEQFF. CDR3 sequence (DNA): TGCGCCAGCAGCCAAGACAAGCGGGGGGCAAACAATGAGCAGTTCTTC.

V usage is TRBV4-2 and J usage is TRBJ2-5, with D tentatively TRBD2 (6 bases). The CDR3 extends over 16 amino acids. The ends were cut back, 0 bases at V and 5 bases at J, with 16 bases in the middle. CDR1 is LGHNA, CDR2 YNFKEQ, per germline. The CDR3 nucleotides read TGTGCCAGCAGCCAAGAAGGCGGGGCCGAGTGGGAGACCCAGTACTTC. This sequence encodes CASSQEGGAEWETQYF.

This chain joins TRBV28 and TRBJ2-7, with a tentative D call TRBD1 (6 bases). Trimming left V 6 bases short and J 4 bases short, with 7 bases between. CDR1 and CDR2 (germline): MDHEN, SYDVKM. The CDR3 is 11 residues long. The chain's CDR3 is CASRQGYEQYF. Written as DNA, the CDR3 is TGTGCCAGCAGGCAGGGGTACGAGCAGTACTTC.

The chain carries TRBV25-1 and TRBJ1-1, with 7 positions matching TRBD1. V shed 6 bases, J shed 0 bases, and the junction held 13 bases outside the gene matches. From germline, CDR1 is MGHDK and CDR2 SYGVNS. This CDR3 is built from 17 residues. The CDR3 sequence: CASSDMVQGGVNTEAFF. In DNA, the CDR3 is TGTGCCAGCAGCGATATGGTGCAGGGGGGAGTGAACACTGAAGCTTTCTTT.

The V and J genes are TRBV5-8 and TRBJ2-7; D is uncertain. CDR1 and CDR2 from the germline V gene are SGHTS and YDEGEE. The V end was cut by 3 bases, the J end by 3 bases, with 10 bases between. There are 13 residues in the CDR3. CDR3 DNA sequence: TGTGCCAGCAGCTCCGTGTTCGGCTACGAGCAGTACTTC. Its translation: CASSSVFGYEQYF.

The V call is TRBV4-2, the J call TRBJ2-7; 12 bases fit TRBD2. The CDR3 is made up of 17 amino acids. V lost 0 bases and J lost 0; bases outside the gene matches: 3. Germline CDR1 is LGHNA and CDR2 is YNFKEQ. Here the CDR3 reads CASSQETSGGFSYEQYF. The DNA of the CDR3 is TGTGCCAGCAGCCAAGAAACTAGCGGGGGGTTCTCCTACGAGCAGTACTTC.

This chain joins TRBV6-5 and TRBJ1-5; D might be TRBD1 (5 bases). V was shortened by 6 bases and J by 7 bases, with 19 bases between the two germline ends. The V gene's germline CDR1 is MNHEY and CDR2 SVGAGI. There are 15 residues in the CDR3. The CDR3 DNA is TGTGCCAGCAGGGGGGGACTCCGGAAGGACCAGCCCCAGCATTTT. It encodes CASRGGLRKDQPQHF.

The chain is built from TRBV7-2 and TRBJ1-4, with a weak D call TRBD1 (6 bases). Looked up from germline, CDR1 is SGHTA and CDR2 is FQGNSA. There are 15 residues in the CDR3. The germline V and J ends were trimmed by 5 bases and 8 bases, with 18 bases remaining between them. CDR3 amino acids: CASSQMWGAGEKLFF. As DNA, the CDR3 is TGTGCCAGCAGCCAAATGTGGGGGGCAGGGGAAAAACTGTTTTTT.

The gene calls are TRBV6-5 and TRBJ2-7; D is perhaps TRBD2 (5 bases). The CDR3 runs 15 residues. Germline CDR1 is MNHEY and CDR2 is SVGAGI. Trimming removed 2 bases from V and 5 bases from J, with 16 bases in between. CDR3 in amino acids: CASSYQVDLGDEQYF. CDR3 bases: TGTGCCAGCAGTTACCAGGTAGACTTGGGAGACGAGCAGTACTTC.

The chain employs TRBV15 and TRBJ2-2; D remains unclear. Germline loops: CDR1 LNHNV, CDR2 YYDKDF (reference sequence). V was trimmed by 1 base and J by 2 bases, leaving 8 bases between them. This CDR3 is built from 15 residues. Here the CDR3 DNA reads TGTGCCACCAGCAGAGTTACGATTAACACCGGGGAGCTGTTTTTT. Its protein is CATSRVTINTGELFF.

As concerns this clone: Germline is not matched at one junction end, which may reflect a read error. The rearrangement joins TRBV27 to TRBJ1-2; 8 nucleotides line up with TRBD1. This CDR3 is 13 amino acids long. The germline gives CDR1 MNHEY, CDR2 SMNVEV (reference sequence). CDR3 residues: CASSADRGDLRFF. CDR3 in DNA: TGTGCCAGCAGCGCCGACAGGGGAGACTTGAGGTTTTTC.

Only one count was recorded for this clone. The rearrangement joins TRBV21-1 to TRBJ1-5; the table assigns TRBD1, which was not confirmed against the DNA. TRBV21-1 represents a pseudogene. This CDR3 has 12 residues. The DNA for the CDR3 is TGTGCCAAGGACAGGTCAGAGCAGCCCCAGCATTTT. Protein: CAKDRSEQPQHF.

This clone occurred a few times. The chain couples TRBV13 to TRBJ2-6; D perhaps matches TRBD2 (6 bases). V was pared by 0 bases and J by 0 bases, with 6 bases between. The CDR3 is made up of 16 amino acids. From germline, CDR1 is PRHDT and CDR2 FYEKMQ (reference sequence). The CDR3 nucleotides are TGTGCCAGCAGCTTAGGCGGGGGCTCTGGGGCCAACGTCCTGACTTTC. Translated: CASSLGGGSGANVLTF.

V and J are TRBV7-8 and TRBJ2-1; TRBD2 aligns across 10 bases. The V gene's germline CDR1 is SGHVS and CDR2 FQNEAQ. V was clipped by 4 bases and J by 8 bases; unmatched bases: 5. There are 14 residues in the CDR3. The CDR3 nucleotides read TGTGCCAGCAGCTGGGGTAGCGGGGGGTATGAGCAGTTCTTC. Translated: CASSWGSGGYEQFF.

This clone is termed medium-sized. The chain recombines TRBV9 with TRBJ1-1, with TRBD1 matching 7 bases. V lost 1 base, J lost 1 base, and 1 base stayed unmatched. This CDR3 comprises 14 residues. Germline assignment: CDR1 SGDLS and CDR2 YYNGEE. The CDR3 region is CASSVTGENTEAFF. In DNA form, the CDR3 reads TGTGCCAGCAGCGTAACAGGGGAGAACACTGAAGCTTTCTTT.

The V call is TRBV10-3, the J call TRBJ2-1, with a weak D call TRBD2 (6 bases). Germline CDR1 reads ENHRY; CDR2 reads SYGVKD. The CDR3 covers 13 residues. V was clipped by 4 bases and J by 7 bases, with 11 bases between them. The CDR3 sequence is CAISAGLINEQFF. The CDR3, as DNA: TGTGCCATCAGTGCGGGACTTATAAATGAGCAGTTCTTC.

The chain combines TRBV9 with TRBJ1-1; 9 nucleotides align to TRBD1. The CDR3 is made up of 15 amino acids. The V gene's germline CDR1 is SGDLS and CDR2 YYNGEE. Losses at the gene ends were 2 bases for V and 1 base for J; bases not matched to a gene: 3. CDR3 nucleotide sequence: TGTGCCAGCAGCGTCCACAGGGGGCGGAACACTGAAGCTTTCTTT. Translating it yields CASSVHRGRNTEAFF.

This sequence joins TRBV30 and TRBJ2-7; a possible D gene is TRBD2 (7 bases). CDR1 GTSNPN and CDR2 SVGIG come from the germline V gene (reference sequence). CDR3 length equals 13 residues. Trimming removed 2 bases from V and 6 bases from J, with 14 bases in between. CDR3 DNA sequence: TGTGCCTGGAGTCTAGGGGGGGGGTCCGAGCAGTACTTC. This codes for CAWSLGGGSEQYF.